These 26 T cell receptor beta chains originate from one sample sequenced in a study of OX40 agonist ivuxolimab in advanced cancers. TCRdb's copy holds only in-frame clones and misses some; the assay was immunoSEQ multiplex PCR. The profile shows 40,000 or so clones, around 90% of them singletons. The specimen comprised CD4+ or CD8+ T cells sorted from blood, sampled in a trial of the OX40 agonist ivuxolimab. All receptors come from an adult with an advanced solid tumor such as melanoma, head and neck, liver or kidney cancer.

The chain recombines TRBV27 with TRBJ1-5; D might be TRBD1 (6 bases). This CDR3 has 14 residues. V dropped 6 bases and J dropped 4 bases, with 13 bases sitting between them. Germline CDR1 reads MNHEY; CDR2 reads SMNVEV (reference sequence). CDR3 coding DNA: TGTGCCAGCAGGAAGACAGGCTTGAATCAGCCCCAGCATTTT. This codes for CASRKTGLNQPQHF.

The genes are TRBV30 and TRBJ2-7; D is possibly TRBD2 (5 bases). Germline V gene data show CDR1 as GTSNPN and CDR2 as SVGIG (reference sequence). This CDR3 contains 15 residues. V was cut by 2 bases and J by 4 bases, with 18 bases left in between. Written as DNA, the CDR3 is TGTGCCTGGAGTCCGAGTGAGGGATTTTCTTACGAGCAGTACTTC. As protein: CAWSPSEGFSYEQYF.

This chain uses TRBV4-2 with TRBJ1-1; D may be TRBD1 (5 bases). Looked up from germline, CDR1 is LGHNA and CDR2 is YNFKEQ. The V gene lost 7 bases and the J gene lost 3 bases, with 12 bases spanning the gap. The length of the CDR3 is 13 residues. The DNA for the CDR3 is TGTGCCAGCACCCTGGGGACCCACACTGAAGCTTTCTTT. This sequence encodes CASTLGTHTEAFF.

The CDR3 region has the DNA TGTGCCAGCAGTGGGGCGACTATGGCGGGAGGCGCGACCCAGTACTTC. It yields the protein CASSGATMAGGATQYF. V usage is TRBV2 and J usage is TRBJ2-5; 8 bases map to TRBD2. Trimming at V came to 4 bases and at J to 7 bases, leaving 14 bases not matched to a gene. The CDR3 sequence is 16 residues long. Germline CDR1 reads SNHLY; CDR2 reads FYNNEI.

The chain has TRBV19 and TRBJ2-1; 7 nucleotides match TRBD2. Germline V CDR1 and CDR2: LNHDA, SQIVND (reference sequence). Losses at the gene ends were 10 bases for V and 5 bases for J; bases not matched to a gene: 11. The CDR3 loop spans 14 amino acids. In nucleotides, the CDR3 is TGTGCCACCCAGCGGGGACTCCAGGACAATGAGCAGTTCTTC. This sequence encodes CATQRGLQDNEQFF.

The genes are TRBV6-6 and TRBJ2-2; the D gene is possibly TRBD2 (6 bases). Trimming shortened V by 8 bases and J by 5 bases, and 12 bases separated the two germline ends. This CDR3 spans 13 amino acids. Germline V gene sequence: CDR1 MNHNY, CDR2 SVGAGI (reference sequence). The CDR3 here is CASREWGTGELFF. In nucleotides, the CDR3 is TGTGCCAGCCGGGAGTGGGGAACCGGGGAGCTGTTTTTT.

The CDR3 is CASSLWADTEAFF. CDR3 bases: TGTGCCAGCAGCCTCTGGGCAGACACTGAAGCTTTCTTT. The chain has TRBV7-9 and TRBJ1-1; D remains ambiguous. The CDR3 contains 13 residues. V was trimmed by 5 bases and J by 3 bases, leaving 10 bases between them. CDR1 is SEHNR and CDR2 is FQNEAQ in the germline V gene (reference sequence).

The CDR3 here is CAWKVGPIGNTEAFF. CDR3 DNA sequence: TGTGCCTGGAAAGTAGGTCCTATTGGTAACACTGAAGCTTTCTTT. V and J are TRBV30 and TRBJ1-1; D not certain. CDR3 length: 15 residues. CDR1 and CDR2 (germline): GTSNPN, SVGIG (reference sequence). The V end lost 4 bases, the J end lost 2 bases, and 17 bases lay between the germline ends.

The V call is TRBV6-5, the J call TRBJ1-1; D not resolved. Trimming took 7 bases from V and 2 from J, leaving 11 bases between them. Germline values: CDR1 MNHEY, CDR2 SVGAGI. There are 13 residues in the CDR3. DNA for the CDR3: TGTGCCAGCACCGAAGTGGCAAACACTGAAGCTTTCTTT. This codes for CASTEVANTEAFF.

As regards this clone: The identical CDR3 is also encoded by other nucleotide sequences in the sample. The chain employs TRBV27 and TRBJ2-7, with D tentatively TRBD2 (6 bases). Germline values: CDR1 MNHEY, CDR2 SMNVEV (reference sequence). The V and J ends lost 2 bases and 2 bases respectively, with 10 bases between them. CDR3 length: 14 amino acids. The CDR3 here is CASSLRGVPYEQYF. CDR3 DNA: TGTGCCAGCAGTTTACGCGGGGTCCCCTACGAGCAGTACTTC.

The chain joins TRBV6-1 to TRBJ2-7, with 8 bases matching TRBD1. The V and J ends lost 2 bases and 2 bases, in that order; junction bases with no gene match: 5. CDR1 MNHNS and CDR2 SASEGT come from the germline V gene. CDR3 length: 15 residues. The DNA for the CDR3 is TGTGCCAGCAGTGAAAGGATGGGACAGGCCTACGAGCAGTACTTC. Translation: CASSERMGQAYEQYF.

Only a few counts were recorded for this clone. This chain connects TRBV4-1 to TRBJ1-2; 8 bases match TRBD1. The V gene end was trimmed by 1 base and the J gene end by 5 bases; junction bases not matched to a gene: 3. The CDR3 has 14 residues. CDR1 is MGHRA, CDR2 YSYEKL, per germline. The CDR3, as DNA: TGCGCCAGCAGCCAAGCGGGGACAGGATATGGCTACACCTTC. This codes for CASSQAGTGYGYTF.

The chain carries TRBV7-2 and TRBJ1-2; D ambiguous. Germline values: CDR1 SGHTA, CDR2 FQGNSA. This CDR3 contains 14 residues. V gave up 2 bases and J gave up 7 bases, with 14 bases separating them. The CDR3 DNA reads as TGTGCCAGCAGCTTAACGGGCAAAACCGGTGGCTACACCTTC. Its translation is CASSLTGKTGGYTF.

The genes are TRBV6-1 and TRBJ1-6; 8 nucleotides match TRBD1. Losses at the gene ends were 7 bases for V and 9 bases for J; bases not matched to a gene: 8. There are 14 residues in the CDR3. Germline V gene lookup returns CDR1 MNHNS and CDR2 SASEGT. In DNA form, the CDR3 reads TGTGCCAGCATTTCAGGGACAGGAGTTTCACCCCTCCACTTT. It specifies CASISGTGVSPLHF.

This chain links TRBV4-1 with TRBJ1-2; D is unclear. The CDR3 sequence is 14 residues long. Germline V lookup: CDR1 MGHRA, CDR2 YSYEKL. V was pared by 0 bases and J by 8 bases, with 13 bases between. This chain's CDR3 is CASSQEAAARGYTF. Written as DNA, the CDR3 is TGCGCCAGCAGCCAAGAAGCCGCGGCGCGGGGCTACACCTTC.

The rearrangement links TRBV11-2 to TRBJ2-7; D remains unclear. V was clipped by 2 bases and J by 1 base, with 6 bases between them. The CDR3 sequence is 13 residues long. Germline V lookup: CDR1 SGHAT, CDR2 FQNNGV. The CDR3 DNA reads as TGTGCCAGCAGCTTAAGGCAGTCCTACGAGCAGTACTTC. This translates into CASSLRQSYEQYF.

The V and J genes are TRBV5-1 and TRBJ1-4, with 7 bases that match TRBD1. This CDR3 spans 16 amino acids. Germline V lookup: CDR1 SGHRS, CDR2 YFSETQ. Trimming cost V 1 base and J 7 bases; bases outside gene matches: 10. In nucleotides, the CDR3 is TGCGCCAGCAGCTTGACCCTGACAGGGTATGGTGAAAAACTGTTTTTT. Its translation is CASSLTLTGYGEKLFF.

The rearrangement joins TRBV16 to TRBJ1-1; D not certain. The CDR3 is 14 amino acids. The V end lost 4 bases, the J end lost 0 bases, and 9 bases lay between the germline ends. The germline V gene encodes CDR1 KGHSY and CDR2 FQNENV. CDR3 DNA: TGTGCCAGCAGCCCACCGGAGGTGAACACTGAAGCTTTCTTT. It yields the protein CASSPPEVNTEAFF.

This clone has more than one count but fewer than ten. The CDR3 DNA reads as TGTGCCAGCAGTTACTCGAACCACGAGCAGTACTTC. This translates into CASSYSNHEQYF. The chain combines TRBV6-6 with TRBJ2-7; D gene uncertain. V gave up 0 bases and J gave up 5 bases, with 5 bases separating them. This CDR3 spans 12 amino acids. Germline CDR1 and CDR2: MNHNY and SVGAGI (reference sequence).

The gene calls are TRBV28 and TRBJ1-3; a weak D match, TRBD1 (5 bases). Germline V gene lookup returns CDR1 MDHEN and CDR2 SYDVKM. V was shortened by 6 bases and J by 2 bases, with 11 bases between the two germline ends. This CDR3 contains 14 residues. CDR3 loop: CASRGTLTGNTIYF. The CDR3 DNA follows: TGTGCCAGCAGGGGGACTCTCACTGGAAACACCATATATTTT.

V is TRBV7-9 and J is TRBJ1-3, with a tentative D call TRBD1 (5 bases). The germline V and J ends were trimmed by 3 bases and 5 bases, with 11 bases remaining between them. The CDR3 has 14 amino acids. Germline V gene sequence: CDR1 SEHNR, CDR2 FQNEAQ (reference sequence). CDR3 residues: CASSLGGIRNTIYF. Written as DNA, the CDR3 is TGTGCCAGCAGCTTGGGGGGTATTAGAAACACCATATATTTT.

V and J are TRBV27 and TRBJ1-6; D gene uncertain. CDR3 length: 15 residues. CDR1 and CDR2 (germline): MNHEY, SMNVEV (reference sequence). V lost 1 base and J lost 5, with 9 bases in between. In nucleotides, the CDR3 is TGTGCCAGCAGTTTATGGGCGGTTGATAATTCACCCCTCCACTTT. Protein sequence: CASSLWAVDNSPLHF.

The rearrangement uses TRBV28 and TRBJ1-1; D possibly corresponds to TRBD1 (6 bases). V was clipped by 5 bases and J by 3 bases, with 19 bases between them. The CDR3 is 16 amino acids. CDR1 and CDR2 (germline): MDHEN, SYDVKM. CDR3 loop: CASSHDRWGLDTEAFF. CDR3 coding DNA: TGTGCCAGCAGTCATGACAGGTGGGGTTTGGACACTGAAGCTTTCTTT.

The rearrangement links TRBV6-5 to TRBJ1-6, with 7 bases that match TRBD1. This CDR3 spans 15 amino acids. The ends lost 2 bases at V and 6 bases at J; junction bases unmatched: 4. Germline CDR1 is MNHEY and CDR2 is SVGAGI. In nucleotides, the CDR3 is TGTGCCAGCAGTTACAGGGCAGGGGGTAATTCACCCCTCCACTTT. Translation gives CASSYRAGGNSPLHF.

The chain is built from TRBV27 and TRBJ1-1, with D maybe TRBD1 (6 bases). V was pared by 0 bases and J by 3 bases, with 11 bases between. The CDR3 loop spans 15 amino acids. CDR1 and CDR2 (germline): MNHEY, SMNVEV (reference sequence). The CDR3 spells CASSLSQGKYTEAFF. The CDR3 nucleotides read TGTGCCAGCAGTTTATCGCAGGGGAAGTACACTGAAGCTTTCTTT.

V usage is TRBV27 and J usage is TRBJ2-5; D is undetermined. CDR1 and CDR2 (germline): MNHEY, SMNVEV (reference sequence). The CDR3 has 14 residues. The V end was cut by 5 bases, the J end by 4 bases, with 14 bases between. CDR3 sequence (DNA): TGTGCCAGCAGTCCCCGAGTCTCGATAGAGACCCAGTACTTC. This sequence encodes CASSPRVSIETQYF.